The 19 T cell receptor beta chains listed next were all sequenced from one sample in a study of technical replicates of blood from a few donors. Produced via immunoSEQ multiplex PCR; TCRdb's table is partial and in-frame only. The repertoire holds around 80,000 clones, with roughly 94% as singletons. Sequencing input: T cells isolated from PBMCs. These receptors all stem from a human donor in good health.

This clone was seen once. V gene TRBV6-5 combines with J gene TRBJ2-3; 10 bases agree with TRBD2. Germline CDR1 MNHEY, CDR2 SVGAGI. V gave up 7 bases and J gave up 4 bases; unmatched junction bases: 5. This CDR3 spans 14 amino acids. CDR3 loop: CASKIGLAADTQYF. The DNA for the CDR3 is TGTGCCAGCAAAATAGGACTAGCGGCAGATACGCAGTATTTT.

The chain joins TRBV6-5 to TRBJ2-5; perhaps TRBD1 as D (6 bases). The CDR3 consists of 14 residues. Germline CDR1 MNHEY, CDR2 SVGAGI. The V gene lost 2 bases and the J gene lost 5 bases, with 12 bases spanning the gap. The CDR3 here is CASSYATRGETQYF. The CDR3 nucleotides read TGTGCCAGCAGTTACGCTACTAGGGGGGAGACCCAGTACTTC.

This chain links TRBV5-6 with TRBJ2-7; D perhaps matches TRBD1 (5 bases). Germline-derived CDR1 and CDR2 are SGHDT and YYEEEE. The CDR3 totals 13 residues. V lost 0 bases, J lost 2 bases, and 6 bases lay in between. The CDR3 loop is CASSLVRAYEQYF. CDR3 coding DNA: TGTGCCAGCAGCTTGGTCAGGGCCTACGAGCAGTACTTC.

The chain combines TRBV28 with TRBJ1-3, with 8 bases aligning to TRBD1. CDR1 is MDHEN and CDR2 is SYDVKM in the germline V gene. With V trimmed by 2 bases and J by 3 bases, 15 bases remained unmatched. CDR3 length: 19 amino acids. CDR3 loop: CASSLRFGEQGVIGNTIYF. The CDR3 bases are TGTGCCAGCAGTTTAAGGTTCGGTGAACAGGGGGTCATTGGAAACACCATATATTTT. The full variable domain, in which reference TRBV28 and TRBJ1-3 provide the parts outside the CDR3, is DVKVTQSSRYLVKRTGEKVFLECVQDMDHENMFWYRQDPGLGLRLIYFSYDVKMKEKGDIPEGYSVSREKKERFSLILESASTNQTSMYLCASSLRFGEQGVIGNTIYFGEGSWLTVV.

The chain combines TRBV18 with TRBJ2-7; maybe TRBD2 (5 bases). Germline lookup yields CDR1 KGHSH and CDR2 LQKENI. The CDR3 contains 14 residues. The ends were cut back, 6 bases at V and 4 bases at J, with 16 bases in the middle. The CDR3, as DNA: TGTGCCAGCTCTCGGGATCGAGAGATGTACGAGCAGTACTTC. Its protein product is CASSRDREMYEQYF.

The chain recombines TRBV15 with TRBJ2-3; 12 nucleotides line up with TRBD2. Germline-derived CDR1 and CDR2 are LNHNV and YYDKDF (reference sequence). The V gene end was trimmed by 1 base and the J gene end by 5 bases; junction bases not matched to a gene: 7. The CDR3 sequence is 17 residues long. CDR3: CATSRVLRLAGEDTQYF. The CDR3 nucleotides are TGTGCCACCAGCAGAGTCCTACGACTAGCGGGAGAAGATACGCAGTATTTT.

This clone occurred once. The CDR3 DNA follows: TGCGCCAGCAGTTCGAAGCCGGGACAGGGGTTTAGTGAGCAGTTCTTC. This translates into CASSSKPGQGFSEQFF. V gene TRBV5-1 combines with J gene TRBJ2-1; 10 bases are a match to TRBD1. J lost 9 bases, V lost 5 bases, and 14 bases had no gene match. CDR1 SGHRS and CDR2 YFSETQ come from the germline V gene. There are 16 residues in the CDR3. The whole variable domain, filled in from reference TRBV5-1 and TRBJ2-1, reads KAGVTQTPRYLIKTRGQQVTLSCSPISGHRSVSWYQQTPGQGLQFLFEYFSETQRNKGNFPGRFSGRQFSNSRSEMNVSTLELGDSALYLCASSSKPGQGFSEQFFGPGTRLTVL.

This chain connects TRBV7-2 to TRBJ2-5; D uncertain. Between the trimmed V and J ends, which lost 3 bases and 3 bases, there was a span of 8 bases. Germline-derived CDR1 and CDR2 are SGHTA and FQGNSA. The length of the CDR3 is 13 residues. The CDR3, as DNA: TGTGCCAGCAGCTTTACAGCAGAAGAGACCCAGTACTTC. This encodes CASSFTAEETQYF.

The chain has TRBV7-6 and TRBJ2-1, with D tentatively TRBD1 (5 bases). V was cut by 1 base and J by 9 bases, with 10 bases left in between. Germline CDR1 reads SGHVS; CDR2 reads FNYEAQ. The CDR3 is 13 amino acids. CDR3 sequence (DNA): TGTGCCAGCAGCTTAGGGGGCCGAGGTGAGCAGTTCTTC. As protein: CASSLGGRGEQFF.

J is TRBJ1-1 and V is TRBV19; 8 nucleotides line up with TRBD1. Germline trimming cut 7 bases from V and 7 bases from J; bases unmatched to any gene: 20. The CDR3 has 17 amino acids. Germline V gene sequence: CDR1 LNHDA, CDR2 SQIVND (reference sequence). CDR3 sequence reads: CASTPLEAGGMEGEAFF. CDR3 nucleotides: TGTGCCAGTACCCCCCTCGAGGCAGGGGGCATGGAAGGTGAAGCTTTCTTT. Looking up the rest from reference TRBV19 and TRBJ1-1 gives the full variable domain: DGGITQSPKYLFRKEGQNVTLSCEQNLNHDAMYWYRQDPGQGLRLIYYSQIVNDFQKGDIAEGYSVSREKKESFPLTVTSAQKNPTAFYLCASTPLEAGGMEGEAFFGQGTRLTVV.

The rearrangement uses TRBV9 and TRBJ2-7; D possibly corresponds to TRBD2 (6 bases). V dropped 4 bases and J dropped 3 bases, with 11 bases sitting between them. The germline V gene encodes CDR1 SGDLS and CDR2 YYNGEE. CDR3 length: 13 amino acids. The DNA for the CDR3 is TGTGCCAGCAGCTACCGCGGGGACTACGAGCAGTACTTC. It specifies CASSYRGDYEQYF.

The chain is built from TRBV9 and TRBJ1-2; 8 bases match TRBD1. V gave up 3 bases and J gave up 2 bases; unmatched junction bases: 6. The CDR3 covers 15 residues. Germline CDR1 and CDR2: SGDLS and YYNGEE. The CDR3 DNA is TGTGCCAGCAGCGCGGGACAGGATGGAAACTATGGCTACACCTTC. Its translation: CASSAGQDGNYGYTF.

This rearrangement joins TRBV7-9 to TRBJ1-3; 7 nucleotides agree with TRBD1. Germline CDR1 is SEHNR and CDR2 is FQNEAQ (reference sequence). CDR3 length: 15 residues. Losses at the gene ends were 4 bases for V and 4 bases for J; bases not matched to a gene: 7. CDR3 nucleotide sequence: TGTGCCAGCAGCTATAATATGGACAGGGGAAACACCATATATTTT. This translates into CASSYNMDRGNTIYF.

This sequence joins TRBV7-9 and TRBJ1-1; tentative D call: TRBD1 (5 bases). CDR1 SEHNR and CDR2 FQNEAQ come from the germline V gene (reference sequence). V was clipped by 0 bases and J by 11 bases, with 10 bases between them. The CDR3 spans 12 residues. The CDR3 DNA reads TGTGCCAGCAGCTTAGCTGACAGCGGGGCTTTCTTT. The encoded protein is CASSLADSGAFF.

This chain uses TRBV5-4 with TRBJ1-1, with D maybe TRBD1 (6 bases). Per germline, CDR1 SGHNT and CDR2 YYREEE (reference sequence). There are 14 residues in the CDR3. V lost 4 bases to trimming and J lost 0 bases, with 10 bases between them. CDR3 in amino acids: CASSRGQLNTEAFF. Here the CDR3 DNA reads TGTGCCAGCAGCCGTGGACAGCTGAACACTGAAGCTTTCTTT.

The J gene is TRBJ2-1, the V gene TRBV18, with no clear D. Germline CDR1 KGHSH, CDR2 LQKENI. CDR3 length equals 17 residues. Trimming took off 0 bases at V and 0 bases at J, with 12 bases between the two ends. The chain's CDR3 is CASSPPDIQVSYNEQFF. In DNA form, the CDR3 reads TGTGCCAGCTCACCACCCGACATACAAGTCTCCTACAATGAGCAGTTCTTC.

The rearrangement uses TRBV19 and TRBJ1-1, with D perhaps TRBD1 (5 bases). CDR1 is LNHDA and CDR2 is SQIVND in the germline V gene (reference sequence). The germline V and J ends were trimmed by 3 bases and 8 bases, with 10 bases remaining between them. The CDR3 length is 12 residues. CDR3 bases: TGTGCCAGTAGTATGGGTGGGGGGGAAGCTTTCTTT. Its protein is CASSMGGGEAFF.

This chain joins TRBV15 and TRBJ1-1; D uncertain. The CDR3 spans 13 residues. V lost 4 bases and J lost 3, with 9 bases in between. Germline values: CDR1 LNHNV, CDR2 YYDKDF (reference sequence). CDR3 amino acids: CATSTTRDTEAFF. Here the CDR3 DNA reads TGTGCCACCAGCACGACCCGGGACACTGAAGCTTTCTTT.

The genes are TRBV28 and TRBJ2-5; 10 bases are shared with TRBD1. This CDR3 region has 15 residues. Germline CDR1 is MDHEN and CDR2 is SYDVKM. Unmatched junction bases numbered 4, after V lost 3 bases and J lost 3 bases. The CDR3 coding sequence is TGTGCCAGCAGTTTGGGAGGACAGGGGGAAGAGACCCAGTACTTC. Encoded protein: CASSLGGQGEETQYF.